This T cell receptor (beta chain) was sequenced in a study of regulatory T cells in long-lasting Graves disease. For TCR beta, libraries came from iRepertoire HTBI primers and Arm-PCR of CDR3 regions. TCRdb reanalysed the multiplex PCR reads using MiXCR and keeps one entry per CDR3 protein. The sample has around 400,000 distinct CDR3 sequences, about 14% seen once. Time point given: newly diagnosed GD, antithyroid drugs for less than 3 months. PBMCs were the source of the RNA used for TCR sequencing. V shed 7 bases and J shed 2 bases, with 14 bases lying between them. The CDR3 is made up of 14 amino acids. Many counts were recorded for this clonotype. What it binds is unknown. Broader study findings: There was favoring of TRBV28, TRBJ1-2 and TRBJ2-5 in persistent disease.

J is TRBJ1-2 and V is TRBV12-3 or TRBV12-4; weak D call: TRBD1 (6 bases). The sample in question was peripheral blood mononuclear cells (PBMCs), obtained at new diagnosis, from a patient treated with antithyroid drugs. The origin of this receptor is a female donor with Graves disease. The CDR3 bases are TGTGCCAGCATACCGGGACACCTAAACTATGGCTACACCTTC. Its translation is CASIPGHLNYGYTF.